This T cell receptor beta chain was captured by sequencing in a study of beta chain features in type 1 diabetes. Remarks on this clone: The antigen is not known.

The trim removed 4 bases at V and 6 bases at J, leaving 6 bases unmatched. The CDR3 runs 14 residues. Germline loops: CDR1 MDHEN, CDR2 SYDVKM. The sequenced template was cDNA made from the entire isolated RNA. TCRdb's copy holds only in-frame clones and misses some; the assay was immunoSEQ multiplex PCR. Altogether over 150,000 clones are present, 7.5% to 10% being singletons, with the ten largest covering 0.55% to 0.65%. CD45RO/CCR7/CD25/CD127/CD95/CD27 sorting isolated CD4+ naive, central memory, regulatory and stem cell-like memory cells. Points from the study as a whole: A PCR bias possibly favoring shorter templates would apply equally to patients and controls.

The V and J genes are TRBV28 and TRBJ1-2, with 9 bases identical to TRBD1. Sequenced: central memory CD4+ T cells from blood. This sequence originates from a man aged 18 to 30 in good health. The chain's CDR3 is CASSSTGTGNGYTF. In nucleotides, the CDR3 is TGTGCCAGCAGTTCCACCGGGACAGGGAATGGCTACACCTTC.